The T cell receptor (beta chain) under discussion was sequenced for a study of cytomegalovirus exposure and HLA in healthy donors. Findings and limits, study-wide: For most subjects, TCR beta sequences were reported to predict HLA-A and HLA-B alleles with accuracy. For most TCR sequences rarity was the rule, although some public TCRs occurred in many donors. Follow-up analysis later connected one missense variant in DCLRE1C with trimming of TCR beta V- and J-genes.

The PCR employed 60 Vbeta primers together with 13 Jbeta primers. TCRdb's table, derived via immunoSEQ multiplex PCR, lists solely in-frame clones and lacks some. The sample has 200,000 to 250,000 clones, over 70% seen once. The table lists this clone with a few counts. What it binds is not known. CDR3 length: 14 residues. Trimming left V 5 bases short and J 4 bases short, with 14 bases between. Germline V lookup: CDR1 MNHEY, CDR2 SMNVEV (reference sequence). This TCR was sampled from an older woman in good health and CMV-seropositive. This chain connects TRBV27 to TRBJ2-5, with D maybe TRBD1 (5 bases). Sequenced: PBMCs. In nucleotides, the CDR3 is TGTGCCAGCAGTGCTGTCTCAGGGCCAGAGACCCAGTACTTC. It is translated as CASSAVSGPETQYF.